The 8 T cell receptor beta chains in this list originate from one sample, sequenced in a study of T-cell memory formation after mild COVID-19. TCRdb called the 5' RACE reads again in MiXCR, with one record for every CDR3 protein. The sample includes 140,000 to 150,000 distinct CDR3 sequences, roughly 19% of them seen just once. The sample comprised PBMCs or a T cell subset sorted from them (not recorded which). The source is an adult woman who had mild COVID-19 (a few samples of this study predate the infection). Cell type and time point are not known.

The chain links TRBV4-2 to TRBJ1-1, with 9 bases lining up with TRBD1. The CDR3 length is 14 residues. CDR1 and CDR2 from the germline V gene are LGHNA and YNFKEQ. V lost 4 bases to trimming and J lost 1 base; unmatched junction nucleotides: 1. The CDR3 spells CASSRGQGNTEAFF. The DNA of the CDR3 is TGTGCCAGCAGCCGGGGACAGGGGAACACTGAAGCTTTCTTT.

The V gene is TRBV7-8, the J gene TRBJ1-1; D unclear. Trimming removed 3 bases from V and 0 bases from J, with 11 bases in between. Germline CDR1 reads SGHVS; CDR2 reads FQNEAQ. The CDR3 is 15 amino acids. In DNA form, the CDR3 reads TGTGCCAGCAGCTTTCCCCCTGGGGTGAACACTGAAGCTTTCTTT. It codes for CASSFPPGVNTEAFF.

V and J are TRBV7-3 and TRBJ2-5, with 10 positions matching TRBD2. V was pared by 5 bases and J by 4 bases, with 7 bases of the junction left unmatched. The CDR3 is 15 amino acids. Germline V CDR1 and CDR2: SGHTA, FQGTGA. The CDR3 region is CASSEQGLATETQYF. The CDR3 coding sequence is TGTGCCAGCAGCGAGCAGGGACTAGCGACAGAGACCCAGTACTTC.

This clonotype was observed at least ten times. The V and J genes are TRBV11-2 and TRBJ2-1; 8 nucleotides match TRBD1. Germline V CDR1 and CDR2: SGHAT, FQNNGV. CDR3 size: 17 residues. After removal of 1 base from V and 7 bases from J, the junction contained 12 bases not matched to a gene. CDR3 loop: CASSLGSVWTGQNEQFF. The CDR3 DNA sequence: TGTGCCAGCAGCTTAGGAAGTGTCTGGACAGGGCAGAATGAGCAGTTCTTC.

This clonotype was counted a few times. The rearrangement joins TRBV21-1 to TRBJ1-6. TRBV21-1 is an annotated pseudogene. The CDR3 spans 17 residues. CDR3 DNA sequence: TGTGCCAGCAGCAGGGGACTCCCAAGCTCCTATAATTCACCCCTCCACTTT. It specifies CASSRGLPSSYNSPLHF.

The rearrangement joins TRBV20-1 to TRBJ2-1; TRBD2 agrees at 9 bases. With 1 base clipped from V and 1 base from J, the junction kept 17 bases outside the gene matches. From germline, CDR1 is DFQATT and CDR2 SNEGSKA (reference sequence). CDR3 size: 20 residues. For the CDR3, the DNA is TGCAGTGCTAGAGCACTTCTTTCTAGCGGGGATAAGGGGTCCTACAATGAGCAGTTCTTC. This gives the protein CSARALLSSGDKGSYNEQFF.

V gene TRBV12-3 or TRBV12-4 combines with J gene TRBJ1-1; D gene uncertain. CDR3 length: 11 amino acids. Trimming removed 4 bases at V and 11 bases at J, with 11 bases between. The CDR3 here is CASSSGRVAFF. As DNA, the CDR3 is TGTGCCAGCAGTTCGGGCCGCGTGGCTTTCTTT.

The V call is TRBV24-1, the J call TRBJ2-3; TRBD1 matches at 7 bases. The CDR3 is made up of 13 amino acids. CDR1 KGHDR and CDR2 SFDVKD come from the germline V gene. The trim removed 4 bases at V and 14 bases at J, leaving 11 bases unmatched. DNA of the CDR3: TGTGCCACCAGTGAGTGGGACAGCCTCGCTCTGTATTTT. It codes for CATSEWDSLALYF.